This T cell receptor beta chain was retrieved from a study of T-cell memory formation after mild COVID-19 (dated by TCRdb to 2020 to 2022). For the wider study: TCR sequence clusters from the two donors were largely donor specific. The cohort comprised two young, previously healthy adult volunteers, one female and one male. In a couple of donors, T-cell clones that expanded and contracted after mild COVID-19 were tracked by sequencing TCRalpha and TCRbeta repertoires over time.

A few counts support this clonotype. The clone's antigen remains unknown. No much larger clonotype is one base removed from it; base qualities were not supplied. The V and J ends are trimmed by 5 bases and 6 bases, leaving 22 bases between them. The germline V gene (reference sequence) supplies CDR1 GTSNPN and CDR2 SVGIG. The CDR3 runs 15 amino acids, cysteine and phenylalanine included. The kept DNA is CDR3 alone, 45 bases in frame from the first base. The sample was run on an Illumina NovaSeq 6000. cDNA libraries for TCRalpha and TCRbeta were prepared by 5'RACE using constant-segment primers, with sample barcodes and unique molecular identifiers added. RNA was extracted from every sample with Trizol reagent. Amplification of the libraries took two PCR steps, and the second step added a second sample barcode plus Illumina TruSeq adapters. The libraries were sequenced on an Illumina NovaSeq using 2 x 150 bp paired-end reads. On the study's bioinformatics: Demultiplexing of reads and collapsing into UMI-guided consensus sequences were performed with migec v1.2.7. Using mixcr v2.1.11, UMI consensuses were aligned to TRA and TRB V and J templates and then assembled into clonotypes. A clonotype was counted as expanded or contracted only when both edgeR and NoisET called the clonotype significant, with the noise models trained on biological replicates. For edgeR calls, a false discovery rate-adjusted p below 0.01 and a log2 fold-change threshold of 1 were applied. As an exploratory analysis of dynamics, max-normalized trajectories of the 1000 most abundant clonotypes were examined with PCA combined with hierarchical clustering. The CD4 or CD8 phenotype of responding clones was assigned using the separately sequenced CD4+ and CD8+ repertoires. TCRdb ran its own pipeline on the public reads, namely fastp trimming at Q25 and MiXCR clone calling, and kept in-frame beta chains. Each record represents a unique CDR3 protein, reported with the most common genes and DNA among its rows. TCRdb's processing, not the study's, gives the V and J calls here. The sample data list about 110,000 distinct CDR3 sequences, and 12% of these were observed just once. The ten largest clones add up to about 27% of the sample.

What the study reported, not specific to this receptor: SARS-CoV-2 specificity was not confirmed for the second-wave clones peaking on day 37. Some responding clones were detected in pre-infection memory, which suggested that pre-existing cross-reactive memory T cells had joined the SARS-CoV-2 response. From day 15 to 85, contracting clones showed balanced CD4/CD8 phenotypes, whereas a second wave of clones that expanded from day 15 to 37 leaned towards CD4+. Contracting CD4+ clones were found mainly in CM and EM memory subsets, while CD8+ clones were enriched in EMRA. Only a couple of mild cases were covered in the study, and larger cohorts including severe cases with pre-infection samples were considered necessary.

Ficoll-Paque density gradient centrifugation was the method used to isolate PBMCs. This receptor was taken from an adult woman who had mild COVID-19 (a few samples of this study predate the infection). The sample titles of this study are shuffled in the database, so cell type and time point are left out; the donor was told from shared clones. The sequenced sample consisted of PBMCs or a T cell subset sorted from them (not recorded which). This chain joins TRBV30 to TRBJ1-1, with TRBD1 perhaps the D gene, on 5 matching bases. The CDR3 region has the sequence CAWGSRGSLGAEAFF. The nucleotides read TGTGCCTGGGGGAGTCGGGGCAGTTTGGGCGCTGAAGCTTTCTTT.